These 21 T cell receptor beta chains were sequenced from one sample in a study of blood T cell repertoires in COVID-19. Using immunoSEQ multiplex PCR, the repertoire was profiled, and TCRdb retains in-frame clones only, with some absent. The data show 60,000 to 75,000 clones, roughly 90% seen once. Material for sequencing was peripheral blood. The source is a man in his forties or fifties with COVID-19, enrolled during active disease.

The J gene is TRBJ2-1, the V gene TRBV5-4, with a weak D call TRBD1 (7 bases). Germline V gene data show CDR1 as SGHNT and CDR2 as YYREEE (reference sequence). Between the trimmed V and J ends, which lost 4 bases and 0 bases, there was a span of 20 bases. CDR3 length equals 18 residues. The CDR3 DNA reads TGTGCCAGCAGCCGACAGCAGGGGGGCCTAGACTCCTACAATGAGCAGTTCTTC. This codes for CASSRQQGGLDSYNEQFF.

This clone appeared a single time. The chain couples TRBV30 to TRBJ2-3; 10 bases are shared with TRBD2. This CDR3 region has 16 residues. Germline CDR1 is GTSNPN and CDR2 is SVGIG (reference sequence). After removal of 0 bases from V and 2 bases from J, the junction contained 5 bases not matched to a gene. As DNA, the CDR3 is TGTGCCTGGAGTGTGGCTAGCGGGGGCCTCACAGATACGCAGTATTTT. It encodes CAWSVASGGLTDTQYF.

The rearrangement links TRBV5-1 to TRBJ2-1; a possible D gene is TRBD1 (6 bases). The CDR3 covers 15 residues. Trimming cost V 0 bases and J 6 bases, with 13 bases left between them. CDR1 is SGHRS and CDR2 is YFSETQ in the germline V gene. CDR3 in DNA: TGCGCCAGCAGCTTGGTATGGGACACCTCCAATGAGCAGTTCTTC. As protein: CASSLVWDTSNEQFF.

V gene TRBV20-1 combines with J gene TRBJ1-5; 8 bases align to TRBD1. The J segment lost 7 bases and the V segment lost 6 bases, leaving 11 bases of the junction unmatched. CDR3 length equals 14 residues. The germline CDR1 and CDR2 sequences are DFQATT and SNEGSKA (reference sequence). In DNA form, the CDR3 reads TGCAGTGCGAGTACAGGGGGTTATGGACAGCCCCAGCATTTT. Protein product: CSASTGGYGQPQHF.

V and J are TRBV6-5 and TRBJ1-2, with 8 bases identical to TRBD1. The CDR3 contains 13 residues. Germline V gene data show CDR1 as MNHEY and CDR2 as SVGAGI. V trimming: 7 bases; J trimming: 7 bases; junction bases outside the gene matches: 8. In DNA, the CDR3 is TGTGCCAGCACCATTACAGGGGGGCTTGGCTACACCTTC. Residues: CASTITGGLGYTF.

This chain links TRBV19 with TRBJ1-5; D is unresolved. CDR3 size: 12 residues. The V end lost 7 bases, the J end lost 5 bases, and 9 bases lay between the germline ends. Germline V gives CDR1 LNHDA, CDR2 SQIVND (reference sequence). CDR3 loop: CASNGFDQPQHF. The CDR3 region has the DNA TGTGCCAGTAATGGCTTTGATCAGCCCCAGCATTTT.

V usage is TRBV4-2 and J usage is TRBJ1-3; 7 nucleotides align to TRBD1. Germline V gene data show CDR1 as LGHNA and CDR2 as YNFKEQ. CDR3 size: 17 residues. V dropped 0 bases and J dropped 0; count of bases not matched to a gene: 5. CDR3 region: CASSQDRTGVSGNTIYF. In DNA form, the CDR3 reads TGTGCCAGCAGCCAAGATCGAACAGGGGTCTCTGGAAACACCATATATTTT.

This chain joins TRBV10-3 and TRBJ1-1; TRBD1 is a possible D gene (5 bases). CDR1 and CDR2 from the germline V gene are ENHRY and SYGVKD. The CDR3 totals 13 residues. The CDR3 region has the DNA TGTACAACCCGGGCAGTCCAGGGCACTGAAGCTTTCTTT. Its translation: CTTRAVQGTEAFF.

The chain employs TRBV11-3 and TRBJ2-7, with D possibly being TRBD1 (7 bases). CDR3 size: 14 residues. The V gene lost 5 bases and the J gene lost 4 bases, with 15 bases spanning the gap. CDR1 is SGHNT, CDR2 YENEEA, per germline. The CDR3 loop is CASSITGAGYEQYF. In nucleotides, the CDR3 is TGTGCCAGCAGCATCACAGGGGCGGGATACGAGCAGTACTTC.

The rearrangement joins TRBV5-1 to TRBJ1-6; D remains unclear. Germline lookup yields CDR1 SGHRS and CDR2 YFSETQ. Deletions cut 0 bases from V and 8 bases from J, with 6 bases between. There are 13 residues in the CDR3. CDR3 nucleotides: TGCGCCAGCAGCTTGGCCCCCGATTCACCCCTCCACTTT. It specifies CASSLAPDSPLHF.

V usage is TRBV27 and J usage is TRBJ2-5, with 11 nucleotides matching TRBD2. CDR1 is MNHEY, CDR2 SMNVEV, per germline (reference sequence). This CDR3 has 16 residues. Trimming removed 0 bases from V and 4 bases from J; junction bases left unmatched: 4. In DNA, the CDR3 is TGTGCCAGCAGTTTATCGGCTAGCGGGGGGACAGAGACCCAGTACTTC. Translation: CASSLSASGGTETQYF.

In DNA form, the CDR3 reads TGCGCCAGCAGCTTGATGGACAGCTCCTACGAGCAGTACTTC. It encodes CASSLMDSSYEQYF. The rearrangement links TRBV5-1 to TRBJ2-7, with D maybe TRBD1 (6 bases). This CDR3 has 14 amino acids. V lost 1 base to trimming and J lost 0 bases, with 8 bases between them. Germline V gives CDR1 SGHRS, CDR2 YFSETQ.

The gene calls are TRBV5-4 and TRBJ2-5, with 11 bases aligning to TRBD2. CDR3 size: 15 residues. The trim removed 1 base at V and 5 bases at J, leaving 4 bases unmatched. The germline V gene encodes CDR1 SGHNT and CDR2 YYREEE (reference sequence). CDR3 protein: CASSLSSGGVETQYF. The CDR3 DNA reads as TGTGCCAGCAGCTTGAGTAGCGGGGGGGTGGAGACCCAGTACTTC. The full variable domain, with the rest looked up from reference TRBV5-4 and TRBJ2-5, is ETGVTQSPTHLIKTRGQQVTLRCSSQSGHNTVSWYQQALGQGPQFIFQYYREEENGRGNFPPRFSGLQFPNYSSELNVNALELDDSALYLCASSLSSGGVETQYFGPGTRLLVL.

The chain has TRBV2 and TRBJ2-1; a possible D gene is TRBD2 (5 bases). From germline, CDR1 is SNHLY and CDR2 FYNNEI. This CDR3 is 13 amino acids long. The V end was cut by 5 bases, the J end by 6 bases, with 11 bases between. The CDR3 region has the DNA TGTGCCAGCAGTAGCGGTCCTACCAATGAGCAGTTCTTC. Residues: CASSSGPTNEQFF.

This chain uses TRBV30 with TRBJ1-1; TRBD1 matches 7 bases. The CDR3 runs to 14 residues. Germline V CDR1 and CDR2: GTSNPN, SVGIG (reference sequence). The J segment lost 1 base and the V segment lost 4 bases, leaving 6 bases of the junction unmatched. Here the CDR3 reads CAWNLRTGNTEAFF. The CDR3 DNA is TGTGCCTGGAATCTAAGGACAGGGAACACTGAAGCTTTCTTT.

The CDR3 bases are TGTGCCAGTATCCGTGGTGGGACAGCCTCTGGAAACACCATATATTTT. Protein: CASIRGGTASGNTIYF. The genes are TRBV19 and TRBJ1-3, with 7 bases lining up with TRBD1. This CDR3 is 16 amino acids long. Germline V gene data show CDR1 as LNHDA and CDR2 as SQIVND (reference sequence). Trimming removed 7 bases from V and 0 bases from J; junction bases left unmatched: 9.

Written as DNA, the CDR3 is TGTGCCAGCAGCGCCCGGGACAGGGGAGAGACCCAGTACTTC. Protein: CASSARDRGETQYF. This chain connects TRBV11-2 to TRBJ2-5, with 10 bases fitting TRBD1. The CDR3 extends over 14 amino acids. Per germline, CDR1 SGHAT and CDR2 FQNNGV. V dropped 5 bases and J dropped 4; count of bases not matched to a gene: 4.

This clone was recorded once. CDR3 nucleotide sequence: TGTGCCAGCCAAAACGTAGCGGGGGTCTCCGGGGAGCTGTTTTTT. As protein: CASQNVAGVSGELFF. The rearrangement uses TRBV6-5 and TRBJ2-2, with 9 bases aligning to TRBD2. The CDR3 contains 15 residues. Germline V gene data show CDR1 as MNHEY and CDR2 as SVGAGI. The ends lost 8 bases at V and 6 bases at J; junction bases unmatched: 10.

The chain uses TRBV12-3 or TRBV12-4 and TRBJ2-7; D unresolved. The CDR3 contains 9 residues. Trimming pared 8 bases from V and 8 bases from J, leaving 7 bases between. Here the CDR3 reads CASEPKQYF. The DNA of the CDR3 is TGTGCCAGCGAGCCCAAGCAGTACTTC.

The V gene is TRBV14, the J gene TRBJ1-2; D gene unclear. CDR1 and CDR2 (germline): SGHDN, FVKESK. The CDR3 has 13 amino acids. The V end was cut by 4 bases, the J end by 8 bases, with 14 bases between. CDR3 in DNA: TGTGCCAGCAGCCCACGTCAAGCCGAGGGCTACACCTTC. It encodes CASSPRQAEGYTF.

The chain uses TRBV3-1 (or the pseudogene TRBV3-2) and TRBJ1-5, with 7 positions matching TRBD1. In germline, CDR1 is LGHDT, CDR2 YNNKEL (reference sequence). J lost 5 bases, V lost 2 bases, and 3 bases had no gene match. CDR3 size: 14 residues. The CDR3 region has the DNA TGTGCCAGCAGCCAAACAGGGGTGGATCAGCCCCAGCATTTT. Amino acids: CASSQTGVDQPQHF.